The text below deals with one T cell receptor beta chain. What it binds is not known. These data originate in a study of cytomegalovirus exposure and HLA in healthy donors. The study, taken as a whole, reports: More clonal expansion characterized HLA-associated TCR beta chains than equally common others in a later analysis. Being productive about 87% or about 30% of the time was typical of most TCR beta V segments in an earlier analysis. In a later analysis, the majority of CMV-associated beta chains seemingly showed HLA restriction.

The PCR was carried out with 60 Vbeta primers and 13 Jbeta primers. Repertoires were generated with immunoSEQ multiplex PCR, while TCRdb's copy carries only in-frame clones and drops some. The table records 99,000 or so clones, 76% of them present only once. Sequenced input: PBMCs. The clonotype comes from a woman between 18 and 29 years old in good health and CMV-seropositive.

CDR3 loop: CASSLAGSSGGIAGVSETQYF. The CDR3 nucleotides read TGTGCCAGCAGCTTAGCGGGCAGCTCAGGGGGGATAGCGGGAGTGTCGGAGACCCAGTACTTC. The chain carries TRBV7-2 and TRBJ2-5; 9 bases map to TRBD2. V was clipped by 0 bases and J by 5 bases; unmatched bases: 22. CDR1 and CDR2 (germline): SGHTA, FQGNSA. This CDR3 is 21 amino acids long. The variable domain in full, with the rest retrieved from reference TRBV7-2 and TRBJ2-5, is GAGVSQSPSNKVTEKGKDVELRCDPISGHTALYWYRQSLGQGLEFLIYFQGNSAPDKSGLPSDRFSAERTGGSVSTLTIQRTQQEDSAVYLCASSLAGSSGGIAGVSETQYFGPGTRLLVL.